This TCR beta chain appears in the sequencing data of a study of blood T cell repertoires in COVID-19. At the level of the study: T cells, B-cell-depleted T cells, or PBMCs provided the cDNA or gDNA that served as material.

In the original processing: Scientists estimated how many nucleated cells there were by amplifying reference gene primers. Clones were read by immunoSEQ multiplex PCR, and TCRdb kept only the in-frame ones, dropping some. Clonal size and the V and J genes are those of that table, whereas D and trimming came from the DNA. The repertoire has tens of thousands of clones, about four fifths of them found once; the top ten carry less than 8.5%. The ends were cut back, 1 base at V and 4 bases at J, with 17 bases in the middle. Germline V gene data show CDR1 as MGHRA and CDR2 as YSYEKL. The CDR3 has 17 residues. The Seattle patients, enrolled during active infection, were followed longitudinally.

Material: peripheral blood. This receptor was taken from a man aged 50-60 years with COVID-19, enrolled during active disease. The chain uses TRBV4-1 and TRBJ1-3; D is unresolved. The CDR3 loop reads CASSQVDAGLLGNTIYF. DNA for the CDR3: TGCGCCAGCAGCCAAGTTGATGCGGGGTTACTCGGAAACACCATATATTTT.